A single sample gave rise to the 3 T cell receptor beta chains below, sequenced in a study of CD8+ T cells in alopecia areata. Treatment defined: oral pan-JAK inhibitor, 5-10 mg twice daily. RNA extraction was followed by reverse transcription into cDNA, which acted as the sequencing template. Using immunoSEQ multiplex PCR, the repertoire was profiled, and TCRdb retains in-frame clones only, with some absent. The sample holds about 190,000 clones; approximately 56% are singletons and the top ten take about 0.69%. The sample in question was CD4+ T cells sorted from blood, obtained at week 4, from a patient treated with tofacitinib. These receptors were obtained from a human donor with alopecia areata.

The chain combines TRBV30 with TRBJ2-3; D gene uncertain. Germline CDR1 and CDR2: GTSNPN and SVGIG (reference sequence). CDR3 size: 15 residues. Trimming took 0 bases from V and 3 from J, leaving 13 bases between them. The CDR3: CAWSVRGFETDTQYF. The DNA for the CDR3 is TGTGCCTGGAGTGTTCGTGGATTTGAGACAGATACGCAGTATTTT.

This sequence joins TRBV27 and TRBJ1-4, with D possibly matching TRBD1 (6 bases). Trimming cost V 5 bases and J 8 bases, with 15 bases left between them. The CDR3 totals 14 residues. Per germline, CDR1 MNHEY and CDR2 SMNVEV (reference sequence). The CDR3 here is CASSDPGGREKLFF. The CDR3 DNA reads as TGTGCCAGCAGTGACCCGGGGGGGCGCGAAAAACTGTTTTTT.

This clone was seen only a few times. V and J are TRBV6-5 and TRBJ1-3; no clear D gene. Trimming left V 7 bases short and J 2 bases short, with 12 bases between. The germline V gene encodes CDR1 MNHEY and CDR2 SVGAGI. There are 14 residues in the CDR3. CDR3 in amino acids: CASKAPGAGNTIYF. The CDR3 DNA reads as TGTGCCAGCAAGGCACCGGGAGCTGGAAACACCATATATTTT.